The entry below describes one T cell receptor beta chain. Antigen unknown. The PCR used 60 Vbeta and 13 Jbeta primers. Sequencing was performed with immunoSEQ multiplex PCR; in TCRdb, only in-frame clones are kept and a portion is missing. The sample includes 90,000 to 120,000 clones, 70% to 80% seen only once; the top ten take more than 2%. There are 12 residues in the CDR3. Trimming stripped 2 bases from V and 6 bases from J, with 8 bases between. Germline V gene lookup returns CDR1 SGHVS and CDR2 FQNEAQ. This entry belongs to a study of cytomegalovirus exposure and HLA in healthy donors. The wider study: Ancestry clustering placed roughly 86% of some 400 genotyped donors in the Caucasian-associated cluster.

Unrecorded immune exposure was likely among donors, who were nominally healthy when sampled. Study-level points and caveats: Analysis was carried out at a later point, and it linked a missense DCLRE1C variant to TCR beta V- and J-gene trimming. The authors later found TCR association rates varying by HLA locus, with DRB1 most and HLA-C fewest.

The clonotype was recovered from a man aged 18 to 30 in good health and CMV-seronegative. This sequence joins TRBV7-8 and TRBJ2-7; a weak D match, TRBD1 (5 bases). Sequences were obtained from PBMCs. CDR3 region: CASSLSGFEQYF. As DNA, the CDR3 is TGTGCCAGCAGCTTATCAGGGTTCGAGCAGTACTTC.